This entry describes one T cell receptor beta chain. Assay: immunoSEQ multiplex PCR; the TCRdb copy retains only in-frame clones and omits some. The sample gives fewer than 100,000 clones, approximately 90% of which show up once; roughly 13% is in the top ten. The data are from a study of T cell responses to AZD1222 COVID-19 vaccine. V shed 3 bases, J shed 6 bases, and the junction held 2 bases outside the gene matches. The V gene's germline CDR1 is KGHSH and CDR2 LQKENI. The CDR3 totals 15 residues. The chain has TRBV18 and TRBJ1-6; 10 nucleotides agree with TRBD1. The source of this sequence is an adult in good health. This specimen consisted of peripheral blood, obtained on day 0 of AZD1222 vaccination. CDR3 in amino acids: CASSPRQGANSPLHF. CDR3 sequence (DNA): TGTGCCAGCTCACCCCGACAGGGGGCTAATTCACCCCTCCACTTT.